This T cell receptor beta chain was profiled in a study of cytomegalovirus exposure and HLA in healthy donors. CDR1 and CDR2 from the germline V gene are MNHEY and SMNVEV (reference sequence). The CDR3 extends over 11 amino acids. The V end was cut by 2 bases, the J end by 8 bases, with 6 bases between. The study ran its PCR with 60 Vbeta and 13 Jbeta primers. Authors' methods: Later, some 75 million unique TCR beta chains were counted in an analysis, and some 10 million of them were shared. TCRdb's table, derived via immunoSEQ multiplex PCR, lists solely in-frame clones and lacks some. V and J calls and clone size are those listed in that table; D and trimming were worked out from the DNA. This table has 100,000 or so clones, approximately 86% appearing once. About this clone itself: Its antigen is unidentified.

The study, taken as a whole, reports: With later analysis, a missense DCLRE1C variant became linked to TCR beta V- and J-gene trimming.

The source material was PBMCs. This chain links TRBV27 with TRBJ1-1; D ambiguous. The sequence was collected from a young man in good health and CMV-seronegative. CDR3 in amino acids: CASSLAGEAFF. In DNA, the CDR3 is TGTGCCAGCAGTTTAGCCGGGGAAGCTTTCTTT.